These 21 T cell receptor beta chains originate from one sample sequenced in a study of response to subunit inactivated influenza vaccine. In TCRdb, the RT-PCR reads were re-called with MiXCR into one record per CDR3 protein. The sample consists of under 500,000 distinct CDR3 sequences, roughly 9.8% of them appearing once. Sample: PBMCs from blood, taken about 40 days after vaccination. The source is a man aged 50 or older who received an inactivated influenza vaccine.

This clonotype was counted between two and nine times. This sequence joins TRBV2 and TRBJ2-3; D call uncertain. The CDR3 contains 15 residues. Germline V lookup: CDR1 SNHLY, CDR2 FYNNEI. The germline V and J ends were trimmed by 4 bases and 3 bases, with 14 bases remaining between them. CDR3 loop: CASSVAPGTTDTQYF. Here the CDR3 DNA reads TGTGCCAGCAGTGTTGCCCCCGGCACTACAGATACGCAGTATTTT.

The chain uses TRBV27 and TRBJ2-3, with 7 bases that match TRBD1. This CDR3 is 15 amino acids long. The V segment lost 4 bases and the J segment 5 bases; nucleotides outside the gene matches: 9. The germline gives CDR1 MNHEY, CDR2 SMNVEV (reference sequence). CDR3 region: CASSSSSTGRDTQYF. In nucleotides, the CDR3 is TGTGCCAGCAGTTCCTCCTCGACAGGGAGAGATACGCAGTATTTT.

The chain has TRBV24-1 and TRBJ2-1; 16 bases align to TRBD2. CDR3 size: 14 residues. J lost 9 bases, V lost 9 bases, and 4 bases had no gene match. The V gene's germline CDR1 is KGHDR and CDR2 SFDVKD. In DNA, the CDR3 is TGTGCCACCGGGACTAGCGGGAGGGCCGGTGAGCAGTTCTTC. Translated, it gives CATGTSGRAGEQFF.

In this sample, this clonotype turned up a few times. The chain recombines TRBV20-1 with TRBJ2-7, with 14 bases fitting TRBD2. In germline, CDR1 is DFQATT, CDR2 SNEGSKA (reference sequence). V lost 2 bases, J lost 2 bases, and 5 bases stayed unmatched. The CDR3 covers 16 residues. The DNA of the CDR3 is TGCAGTGCTAGAAATCCGGGACTAGCGGGGGCCTACGAGCAGTACTTC. Its translation: CSARNPGLAGAYEQYF.

This clonotype has a handful of counts. The chain combines TRBV7-2 with TRBJ2-7, with a weak D call TRBD2 (6 bases). The CDR3 has 13 amino acids. Germline CDR1 reads SGHTA; CDR2 reads FQGNSA. V shed 8 bases and J shed 4 bases, with 15 bases lying between them. CDR3 in DNA: TGTGCCAGCTCAAAAAACGGGGGTTACGAGCAGTACTTC. Its protein is CASSKNGGYEQYF.

The chain combines TRBV12-3 or TRBV12-4 with TRBJ2-2, with TRBD1 matching 7 bases. Trimming cost V 5 bases and J 6 bases; bases outside gene matches: 6. The CDR3 runs 14 residues. The CDR3 loop is CASSRDRDAGELFF. CDR3 nucleotides: TGTGCCAGCAGTCGCGACAGGGATGCCGGGGAGCTGTTTTTT.

This chain joins TRBV3-1 and TRBJ2-1, with D unresolved. This CDR3 is built from 15 residues. The germline gives CDR1 LGHDT, CDR2 YNNKEL (reference sequence). V gave up 6 bases and J gave up 6 bases, with 18 bases separating them. The CDR3 protein is CASRSADGFRNEQFF. CDR3 coding DNA: TGTGCCAGCAGGTCGGCGGACGGTTTCCGCAATGAGCAGTTCTTC.

This clonotype showed up just a few times. This chain joins TRBV20-1 and TRBJ2-5; tentatively, D is TRBD1 or TRBD2 (6 bases each). Germline CDR1 reads DFQATT; CDR2 reads SNEGSKA (reference sequence). Trimming shortened V by 3 bases and J by 5 bases, and 16 bases separated the two germline ends. The CDR3 length is 14 residues. DNA of the CDR3: TGCAGTGCTAGCCGACTAGGGGGTCGGGAGACCCAGTACTTC. Its protein is CSASRLGGRETQYF.

This clonotype was seen more than once but under ten times. This chain connects TRBV11-1 to TRBJ2-7, with D perhaps TRBD2 (6 bases). Per germline, CDR1 SGHAT and CDR2 FQDESV (reference sequence). V was clipped by 4 bases and J by 7 bases, with 11 bases between them. This CDR3 comprises 12 residues. CDR3 sequence: CASSSRLVEQYF. CDR3 DNA: TGTGCCAGCAGCTCGCGACTAGTGGAGCAGTACTTC.

Ten or more counts support this clonotype. The rearrangement joins TRBV5-1 to TRBJ2-7, with D hard to call. Per germline, CDR1 SGHRS and CDR2 YFSETQ. The CDR3 loop spans 12 amino acids. The V end lost 6 bases, the J end lost 0 bases, and 7 bases lay between the germline ends. The CDR3 bases are TGCGCCAGCACTGGTGCCTCCTACGAGCAGTACTTC. It yields the protein CASTGASYEQYF.

In its sample, this clonotype was seen once. V and J are TRBV4-2 and TRBJ2-2; maybe TRBD1 (5 bases). The CDR3 contains 17 residues. The V end was cut by 10 bases, the J end by 5 bases, with 26 bases between. Germline-derived CDR1 and CDR2 are LGHNA and YNFKEQ. The CDR3 DNA reads as TGTGCCATGAGCCCCGGGCCCACAGGCTTTAGGACCGGGGAGCTGTTTTTT. This gives the protein CAMSPGPTGFRTGELFF.

The sample holds many counts of this clonotype. The chain couples TRBV20-1 to TRBJ2-7, with 9 bases that match TRBD1. V trimming: 3 bases; J trimming: 6 bases; junction bases outside the gene matches: 3. The CDR3 has 12 residues. Germline V gene data show CDR1 as DFQATT and CDR2 as SNEGSKA (reference sequence). CDR3 DNA sequence: TGCAGTGCTAGCAGGGACAGGGTCGAGCAGTACTTC. Protein sequence: CSASRDRVEQYF.

This clonotype was observed at least ten times. The rearrangement uses TRBV12-3 or TRBV12-4 and TRBJ2-7; possibly TRBD2 for D (5 bases). The CDR3 is 15 residues long. V was pared by 8 bases and J by 4 bases, with 21 bases between. The CDR3 reads CASAGESVGIYEQYF. The CDR3 DNA sequence: TGTGCCAGCGCGGGTGAAAGTGTGGGGATTTACGAGCAGTACTTC.

This chain connects TRBV18 to TRBJ2-5, with 12 bases lining up with TRBD2. The junction had 6 bases not matched to a gene; V was cut back by 3 bases and J by 4 bases. Germline loops: CDR1 KGHSH, CDR2 LQKENI. The CDR3 totals 16 residues. CDR3: CASSPRTSGTGETQYF. The DNA of the CDR3 is TGTGCCAGCTCACCCCGGACTAGCGGGACGGGAGAGACCCAGTACTTC.

The J gene is TRBJ2-7, the V gene TRBV7-2, with D perhaps TRBD1 or TRBD2 (6 bases each). Germline CDR1 is SGHTA and CDR2 is FQGNSA. Trimming left V 6 bases short and J 7 bases short, with 16 bases between. The CDR3 runs to 13 residues. The CDR3 DNA sequence: TGTGCCAGCAGTGATAGGGGGGACGGAGAGCAGTACTTC. This codes for CASSDRGDGEQYF. The whole variable domain, remainder taken from reference TRBV7-2 and TRBJ2-7, is GAGVSQSPSNKVTEKGKDVELRCDPISGHTALYWYRQSLGQGLEFLIYFQGNSAPDKSGLPSDRFSAERTGGSVSTLTIQRTQQEDSAVYLCASSDRGDGEQYFGPGTRLTVT.

This chain joins TRBV25-1 and TRBJ2-1; the match to TRBD1 covers 8 bases. CDR1 and CDR2 from the germline V gene are MGHDK and SYGVNS. The CDR3 extends over 15 amino acids. The trim removed 7 bases at V and 2 bases at J, leaving 7 bases unmatched. The CDR3 here is CASTSGQGTYNEQFF. Here the CDR3 DNA reads TGTGCCAGCACTTCCGGACAGGGAACCTACAATGAGCAGTTCTTC.

This clonotype was found a few times. The rearrangement joins TRBV6-1 to TRBJ2-7, with 10 nucleotides matching TRBD2. Germline-derived CDR1 and CDR2 are MNHNS and SASEGT. Trimming removed 8 bases from V and 3 bases from J; junction bases left unmatched: 7. This CDR3 contains 14 residues. The CDR3 DNA reads as TGTGCCAGCCGAAAAAGCGGGAGGGTCTACGAGCAGTACTTC. Its translation is CASRKSGRVYEQYF.

This chain connects TRBV28 to TRBJ2-2, with D possibly being TRBD2 (5 bases). The CDR3 runs 14 residues. V was clipped by 3 bases and J by 7 bases, with 12 bases between them. Germline assignment: CDR1 MDHEN and CDR2 SYDVKM. The CDR3, as DNA: TGTGCCAGCAGTTTGACGGGCAGCGGCGGGGAGCTGTTTTTT. Its protein is CASSLTGSGGELFF.

The chain uses TRBV12-3 or TRBV12-4 and TRBJ2-7; D is unresolved. The CDR3 covers 12 residues. V was trimmed by 7 bases and J by 5 bases, leaving 12 bases between them. The CDR3 nucleotides are TGTGCCAGCACCCTACACCGTGACGAGCAGTACTTC. Protein sequence: CASTLHRDEQYF.

This clonotype has only a few counts. This chain links TRBV20-1 with TRBJ2-1; 7 bases line up with TRBD1. Germline-derived CDR1 and CDR2 are DFQATT and SNEGSKA (reference sequence). This CDR3 contains 13 residues. J lost 8 bases, V lost 1 base, and 5 bases had no gene match. CDR3 in amino acids: CSARVGQGDEQFF. The CDR3, as DNA: TGCAGTGCTAGAGTCGGGCAGGGGGATGAGCAGTTCTTC.

This clonotype was detected many times. The chain has TRBV4-2 and TRBJ2-3; 10 positions agree with TRBD2. There are 15 residues in the CDR3. V gave up 0 bases and J gave up 5 bases; unmatched junction bases: 2. CDR1 and CDR2 (germline): LGHNA, YNFKEQ. The CDR3 reads CASSQDEREGDTQYF. CDR3 nucleotide sequence: TGTGCCAGCAGCCAAGATGAGCGGGAGGGAGATACGCAGTATTTT.